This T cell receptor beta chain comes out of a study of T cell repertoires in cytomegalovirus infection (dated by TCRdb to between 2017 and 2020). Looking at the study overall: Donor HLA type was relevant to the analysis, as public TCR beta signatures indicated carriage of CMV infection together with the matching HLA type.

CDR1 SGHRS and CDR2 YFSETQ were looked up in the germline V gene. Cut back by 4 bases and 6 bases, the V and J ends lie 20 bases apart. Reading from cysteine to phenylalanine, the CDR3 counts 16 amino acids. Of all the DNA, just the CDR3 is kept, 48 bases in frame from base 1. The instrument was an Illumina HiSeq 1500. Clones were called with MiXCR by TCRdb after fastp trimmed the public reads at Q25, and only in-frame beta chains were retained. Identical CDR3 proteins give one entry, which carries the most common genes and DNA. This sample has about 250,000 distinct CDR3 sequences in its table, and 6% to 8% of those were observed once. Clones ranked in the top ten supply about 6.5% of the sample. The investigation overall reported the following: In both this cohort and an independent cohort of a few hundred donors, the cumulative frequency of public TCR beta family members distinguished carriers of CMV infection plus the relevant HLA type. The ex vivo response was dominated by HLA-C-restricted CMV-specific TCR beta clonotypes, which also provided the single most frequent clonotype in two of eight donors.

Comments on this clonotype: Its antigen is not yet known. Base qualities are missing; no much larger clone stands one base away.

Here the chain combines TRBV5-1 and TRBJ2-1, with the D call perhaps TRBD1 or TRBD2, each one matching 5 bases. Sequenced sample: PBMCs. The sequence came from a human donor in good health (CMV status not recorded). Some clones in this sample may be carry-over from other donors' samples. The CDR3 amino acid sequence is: CASSLEGQMLVNEQFF. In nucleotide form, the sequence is TGCGCCAGCAGCCTTGAGGGGCAGATGTTGGTCAATGAGCAGTTCTTC.